One T cell receptor (beta chain) is described in this entry. Its antigen is unknown. At one end the junction does not follow the germline gene, possibly because of a read error. These data are taken from a study of cytomegalovirus exposure and HLA in healthy donors. Study-wide background: Among around 180 million T cells, an earlier analysis found approximately 110 million unique TCR beta sequences. General study findings and limits: Later on, an analysis showed TCR association rates differing by HLA locus, with DRB1 the most and HLA-C the fewest. In a later analysis, an Asian-associated ancestry cluster reportedly showed fewer N-insertions than the approximately 640-donor mean.

The CDR3 loop spans 16 amino acids. Germline V gives CDR1 SEHNR, CDR2 FQNEAQ (reference sequence). This PCR relied on a set of 60 Vbeta primers and 13 Jbeta primers. Only in-frame clones appear in the TCRdb table, and some are missing; sequencing was by immunoSEQ multiplex PCR. The sample lists 100,000 to 150,000 clones, approximately 74% occurring once. The TCR originated in a man between 40 and 49 years old in good health and CMV-seropositive. This sequence joins TRBV7-9 and TRBJ2-2; 9 bases are a match to TRBD1. Sequencing was performed on PBMCs. The CDR3 coding sequence is TGTTCCAGCAGCCAACAGGGGGCCTTGAACACCGGGGAGCTGTTTTTT. This translates into CSSSQQGALNTGELFF.